This TCR beta chain was identified during a study of T cell responses to AZD1222 COVID-19 vaccine. Study conclusions and caveats: The donors showed a predominance of white British ancestry and of females, with possible underestimation of clonal diversity. Repertoire samples came only from after the peak T cell response. Baseline antibody screening turned up just five to seven seropositive AZD1222 recipients.

Assay used: immunoSEQ multiplex PCR; TCRdb lists only in-frame clones, some missing. Of about 210,000 clones in the sample, 94% were seen once. CDR1 is SGHAT and CDR2 is FQNNGV in the germline V gene. V lost 0 bases and J 1 base, leaving 10 bases between the germline ends. The CDR3 runs 15 residues. On this clone itself: The antigen remains undetermined.

This chain joins TRBV11-2 and TRBJ2-7; D perhaps matches TRBD1 (5 bases). The receptor comes from an adult who received the MenACWY meningococcal vaccine as a control. The sequenced sample was peripheral blood, obtained 28 days after the second dose of the MenACWY control vaccine. CDR3 sequence (DNA): TGTGCCAGCAGCTTAGAATCAGGGCGGTCCTACGAGCAGTACTTC. Its translation: CASSLESGRSYEQYF.